This TCR beta chain was captured by sequencing in a study of T cell clonotyping in hematopoietic cell transplantation. Profiled with immunoSEQ multiplex PCR; TCRdb holds only in-frame clones, not every one. The sample lists tens of thousands of clones, around 90% occurring once. The CDR3 runs 15 residues. The V end lost 0 bases, the J end lost 0 bases, and 8 bases lay between the germline ends. Per the germline V gene, CDR1 is SGHTA and CDR2 is FQGNSA. This clone has only one observation. The chain joins TRBV7-2 to TRBJ1-1, with D possibly TRBD1 on 5 matching bases. The source of this sequence is a woman in her thirties or forties in good health. Some clones in this sample may be carry-over from other donors' samples. Sequences were obtained from peripheral blood mononuclear cells. CDR3 DNA: TGTGCCAGCAGCTTAGCCACAGGTGTGAACACTGAAGCTTTCTTT. It yields the protein CASSLATGVNTEAFF.